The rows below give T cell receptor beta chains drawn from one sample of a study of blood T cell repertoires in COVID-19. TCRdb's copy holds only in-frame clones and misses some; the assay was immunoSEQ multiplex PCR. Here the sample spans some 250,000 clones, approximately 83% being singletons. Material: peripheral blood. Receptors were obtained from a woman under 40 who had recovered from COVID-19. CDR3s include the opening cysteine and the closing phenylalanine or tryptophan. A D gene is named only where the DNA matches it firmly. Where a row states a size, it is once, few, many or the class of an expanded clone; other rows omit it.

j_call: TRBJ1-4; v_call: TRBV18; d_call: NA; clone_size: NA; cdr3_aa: CASSLPAGATNEKLFF; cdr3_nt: TGTGCCAGCTCCCTCCCGGCGGGGGCAACTAATGAAAAACTGTTTTTT
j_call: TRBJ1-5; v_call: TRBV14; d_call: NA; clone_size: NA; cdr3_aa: CASSRYQGQPQHF; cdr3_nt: TGTGCCAGCAGCCGGTACCAGGGGCAGCCCCAGCATTTT
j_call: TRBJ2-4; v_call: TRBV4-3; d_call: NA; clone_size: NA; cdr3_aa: CASSPGGLAKNIQYF; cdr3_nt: TGCGCCAGCAGCCCCGGGGGACTAGCCAAAAACATTCAGTACTTC
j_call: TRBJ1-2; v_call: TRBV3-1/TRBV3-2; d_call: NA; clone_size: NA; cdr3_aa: CASSQISRVDGYTF; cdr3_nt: TGTGCCAGCAGCCAAATTAGCAGGGTTGATGGCTACACCTTC
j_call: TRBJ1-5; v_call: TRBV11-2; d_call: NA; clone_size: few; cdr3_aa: CASSLRGMGNQPQHF; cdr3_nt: TGTGCCAGCAGCCTCAGGGGTATGGGCAATCAGCCCCAGCATTTT
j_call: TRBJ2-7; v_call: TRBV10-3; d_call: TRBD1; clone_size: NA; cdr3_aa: CAIKGQGNEQYF; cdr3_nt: TGTGCCATCAAGGGACAGGGAAACGAGCAGTACTTC
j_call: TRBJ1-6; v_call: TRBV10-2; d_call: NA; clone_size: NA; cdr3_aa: CASSEPPLRDNSPLHF; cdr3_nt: TGCGCCAGCAGTGAGCCACCGCTCAGGGATAATTCACCCCTCCACTTT
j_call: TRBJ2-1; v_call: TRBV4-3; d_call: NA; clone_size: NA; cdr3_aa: CASSQGGLYNEQFF; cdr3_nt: TGCGCCAGCAGCCAAGGGGGCCTCTACAATGAGCAGTTCTTC
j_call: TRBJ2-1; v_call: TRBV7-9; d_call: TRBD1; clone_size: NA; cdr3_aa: CASSLSRTGYNEQFF; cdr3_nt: TGTGCCAGCAGCTTATCCAGGACAGGTTACAATGAGCAGTTCTTC
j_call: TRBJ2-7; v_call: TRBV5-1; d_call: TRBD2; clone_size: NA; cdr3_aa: CASSFLAGSGEQYF; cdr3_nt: TGCGCCAGCAGCTTCTTAGCGGGTTCAGGCGAGCAGTACTTC
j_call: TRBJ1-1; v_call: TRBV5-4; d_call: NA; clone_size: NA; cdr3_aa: CASSLAGSNREAFF; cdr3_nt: TGTGCCAGCAGCTTGGCAGGGTCCAACCGCGAAGCTTTCTTT
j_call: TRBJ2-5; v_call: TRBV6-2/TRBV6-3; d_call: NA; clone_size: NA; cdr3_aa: CASNPLGGISGTQYF; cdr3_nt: TGTGCCAGCAACCCCCTTGGAGGGATCTCGGGGACCCAGTACTTC
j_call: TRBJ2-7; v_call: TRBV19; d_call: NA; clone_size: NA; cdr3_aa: CASSISEISEQYF; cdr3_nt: TGTGCCAGTAGTATTTCGGAGATATCCGAGCAGTACTTC
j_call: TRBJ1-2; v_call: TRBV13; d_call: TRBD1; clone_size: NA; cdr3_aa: CASSLARGAYGYTF; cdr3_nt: TGTGCCAGCAGCTTAGCCAGGGGGGCCTATGGCTACACCTTC
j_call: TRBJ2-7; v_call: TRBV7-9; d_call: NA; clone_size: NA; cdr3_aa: CASSLGGDRSSSYEQYF; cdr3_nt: TGTGCCAGCAGCTTAGGCGGAGACAGGAGCAGCTCCTACGAGCAGTACTTC
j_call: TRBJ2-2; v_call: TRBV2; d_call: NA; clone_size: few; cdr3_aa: CASRALNTGELFF; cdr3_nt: TGTGCCAGCAGAGCACTAAACACCGGGGAGCTGTTTTTT
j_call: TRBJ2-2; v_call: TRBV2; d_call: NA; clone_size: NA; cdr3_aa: CASSATLGFDGTGELFF; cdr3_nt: TGTGCCAGCAGCGCCACGCTAGGTTTTGATGGCACCGGGGAGCTGTTTTTT
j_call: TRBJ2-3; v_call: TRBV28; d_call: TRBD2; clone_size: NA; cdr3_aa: CASSPQRGLAYTDTQYF; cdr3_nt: TGTGCCAGCAGTCCCCAGCGGGGATTGGCCTACACAGATACGCAGTATTTT
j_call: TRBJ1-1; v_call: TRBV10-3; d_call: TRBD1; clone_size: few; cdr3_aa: CAISGGTGNAEAFF; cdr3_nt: TGTGCCATCAGTGGCGGGACAGGGAACGCTGAAGCTTTCTTT
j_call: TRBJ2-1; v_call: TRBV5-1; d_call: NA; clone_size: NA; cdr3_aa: CASSLDPDSYNEQFF; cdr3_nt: TGCGCCAGCAGCCTGGACCCTGACAGCTACAATGAGCAGTTCTTC
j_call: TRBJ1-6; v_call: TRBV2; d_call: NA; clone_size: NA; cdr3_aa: CASVPGSSYNSPLHF; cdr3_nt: TGTGCCAGCGTTCCGGGGTCAAGCTATAATTCACCCCTCCACTTT
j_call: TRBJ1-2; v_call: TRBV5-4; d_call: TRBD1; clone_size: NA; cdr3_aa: CASSVPGQGIYGYTF; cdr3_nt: TGTGCCAGCAGCGTACCGGGACAGGGGATCTATGGCTACACCTTC
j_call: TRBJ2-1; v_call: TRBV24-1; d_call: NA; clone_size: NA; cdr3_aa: CATSDSRQGDDEQFF; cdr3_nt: TGTGCCACCAGTGATTCCCGGCAGGGCGACGATGAGCAGTTCTTC
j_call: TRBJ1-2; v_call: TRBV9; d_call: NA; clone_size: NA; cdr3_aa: CASSVADGGLRGYTF; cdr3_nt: TGTGCCAGCAGCGTAGCTGACGGCGGCCTCCGTGGCTACACCTTC
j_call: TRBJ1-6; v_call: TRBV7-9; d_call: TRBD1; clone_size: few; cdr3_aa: CASSRRTGRSNSPLHF; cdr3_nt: TGTGCCAGCAGCCGAAGGACAGGCCGTTCAAATTCACCCCTCCACTTT
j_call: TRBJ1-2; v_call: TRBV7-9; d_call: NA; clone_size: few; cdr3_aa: CASRQGRDYGYTF; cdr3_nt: TGTGCCAGCAGACAAGGGAGAGACTATGGCTACACCTTC
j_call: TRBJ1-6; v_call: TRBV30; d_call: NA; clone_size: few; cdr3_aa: CAWSVSQNNSPLHF; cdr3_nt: TGTGCCTGGAGTGTATCACAGAATAATTCACCCCTCCACTTT
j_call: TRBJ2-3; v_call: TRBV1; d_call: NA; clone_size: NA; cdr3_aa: CTSSQAPSSGGSTDTQYF; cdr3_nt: TGCACCAGCAGCCAAGCCCCCTCTAGCGGGGGGTCCACAGATACGCAGTATTTT
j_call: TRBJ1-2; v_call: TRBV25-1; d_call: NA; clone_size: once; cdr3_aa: CASSEGGTKSHSGYTF; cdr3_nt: TGTGCCAGCAGTGAGGGCGGGACGAAATCCCATAGTGGCTACACCTTC
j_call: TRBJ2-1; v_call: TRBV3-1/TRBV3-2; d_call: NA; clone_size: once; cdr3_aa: CASSGGEQFF; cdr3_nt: TGTGCCAGCAGCGGCGGCGAGCAGTTCTTC
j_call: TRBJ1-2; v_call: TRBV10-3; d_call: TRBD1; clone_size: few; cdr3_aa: CAIRSRTGGAGSSYGYTF; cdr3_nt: TGTGCCATCAGATCCCGGACAGGGGGCGCTGGGTCTTCCTATGGCTACACCTTC
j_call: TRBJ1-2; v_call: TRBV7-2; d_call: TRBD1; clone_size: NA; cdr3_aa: CASSLMGQGALGYTF; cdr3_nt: TGTGCCAGCAGCTTAATGGGACAGGGGGCCTTGGGCTACACCTTC